This T cell receptor (beta chain) was captured in a study of siplizumab effects on memory and regulatory T cells. Study-wide results and caveats: Among sequences traceable to unstimulated CD4+ memory cells, alloreactive ones were significantly reduced by siplizumab.

As for this clone: The antigen is undetermined.

CDR1 and CDR2 (germline): SGHNT, YYREEE (reference sequence). J was trimmed by 3 bases and V by 0 bases; bases with no gene match: 0. CDR3 length: 14 residues. Produced via immunoSEQ multiplex PCR; TCRdb's table is partial and in-frame only. The data show 85,000 to 130,000 clones, approximately 90% seen once. The chain links TRBV5-4 to TRBJ2-7, with TRBD2 identical over 10 bases. Sequencing input: Tregs sorted from blood. This TCR was recovered from a human donor in good health. This CDR3 is CASSLASGSYEQYF. The CDR3 region has the DNA TGTGCCAGCAGCTTGGCTAGCGGGAGCTACGAGCAGTACTTC.